The 5 T cell receptor beta chains below come from one sample, sequenced in a study of shared clonotypes between healthy human individuals (TCRdb year 2020). Library creation used the immunoSEQ multiplex PCR assay. The table comes from immuneACCESS by way of TCRdb, which keeps in-frame sequences with V and J called. Part of the clones is missing from these tables; in studies checked, under half for an unresolved V gene and the rest for unknown reasons. The sample table contains some 1 million clones; only one count was recorded for about 76% of them. The ten biggest clones cover roughly 1.4% of the sample. The sequenced sample was memory CD4+ T cells sorted from blood. This specimen's cell subset or site label, interpreted: CD45RA-negative fraction. Every receptor here comes from a man aged 18 to 29 in good health.

The chain joins TRBV5-6 to TRBJ1-6; a weak D match, TRBD1 (6 bases). The germline gives CDR1 SGHDT, CDR2 YYEEEE. The germline V and J ends were trimmed by 2 bases and 8 bases, with 14 bases remaining between them. The CDR3 totals 15 residues. CDR3 sequence: CASSFRGSRYSPLHF. CDR3 DNA sequence: TGTGCCAGCAGCTTCAGGGGAAGCAGATATTCACCCCTCCACTTT.

Comments on this clone: Additional DNA sequences in this sample encode the identical CDR3. The chain uses TRBV5-1 and TRBJ2-1; 9 nucleotides agree with TRBD2. The CDR3 loop spans 15 amino acids. CDR1 is SGHRS and CDR2 is YFSETQ in the germline V gene. Trimming cost V 4 bases and J 0 bases; bases outside gene matches: 2. DNA for the CDR3: TGCGCCAGCAGCGCGACTAGCGGCTCCTACAATGAGCAGTTCTTC. Protein product: CASSATSGSYNEQFF.

The V call is TRBV10-2, the J call TRBJ2-1; 7 bases agree with TRBD2. Germline CDR1 WSHSY, CDR2 SAAADI. The V and J ends lost 6 bases and 7 bases, in that order; junction bases with no gene match: 6. The CDR3 has 13 amino acids. CDR3 amino acids: CASRRFGGNEQFF. CDR3 DNA sequence: TGCGCCAGCAGACGTTTCGGGGGGAATGAGCAGTTCTTC.

This clone occurred once. CDR3 sequence (DNA): TGTGCCAGTAGTGAAACCCAGGGGGCTGGCTATGGCTACACCTTC. Translated: CASSETQGAGYGYTF. The V call is TRBV19, the J call TRBJ1-2; TRBD1 matches at 8 bases. After removal of 5 bases from V and 4 bases from J, the junction contained 9 bases not matched to a gene. The CDR3 extends over 15 amino acids. The V gene's germline CDR1 is LNHDA and CDR2 SQIVND (reference sequence).

This sequence joins TRBV7-2 and TRBJ2-5; 9 nucleotides agree with TRBD1. The CDR3 loop spans 15 amino acids. V trimming: 5 bases; J trimming: 1 base; junction bases outside the gene matches: 5. CDR1 and CDR2 from the germline V gene are SGHTA and FQGNSA. The CDR3 protein is CASSPTGGSQETQYF. The CDR3 bases are TGTGCCAGCAGCCCGACAGGGGGTTCCCAAGAGACCCAGTACTTC.